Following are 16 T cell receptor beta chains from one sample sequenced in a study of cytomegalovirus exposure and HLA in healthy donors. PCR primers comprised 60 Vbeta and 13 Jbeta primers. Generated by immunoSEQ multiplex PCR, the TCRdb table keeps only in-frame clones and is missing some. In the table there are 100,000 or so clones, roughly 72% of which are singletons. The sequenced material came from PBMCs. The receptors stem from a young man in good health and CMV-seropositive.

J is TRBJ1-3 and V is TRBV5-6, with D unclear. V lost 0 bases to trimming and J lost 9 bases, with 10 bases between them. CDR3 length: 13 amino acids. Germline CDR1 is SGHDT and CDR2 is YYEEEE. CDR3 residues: CASSLVGSLTIYF. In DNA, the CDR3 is TGTGCCAGCAGCTTGGTCGGGTCTCTCACCATATATTTT.

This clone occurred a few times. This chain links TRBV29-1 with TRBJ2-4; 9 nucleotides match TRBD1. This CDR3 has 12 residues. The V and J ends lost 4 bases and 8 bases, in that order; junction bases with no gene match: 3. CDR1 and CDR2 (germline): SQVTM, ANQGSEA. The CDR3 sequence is CSVADRGYIQYF. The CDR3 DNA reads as TGCAGCGTTGCGGACAGGGGTTACATTCAGTACTTC.

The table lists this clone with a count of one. CDR3 protein: CASSDGRVSTYEQYV. The CDR3 DNA reads TGTGCCAGCAGTGATGGCAGGGTTTCCACCTACGAGCAGTACGTC. This rearrangement joins TRBV2 to TRBJ2-7; perhaps TRBD1 as D (5 bases). V lost 3 bases, J lost 2 bases, and 14 bases lay in between. The CDR3 covers 15 residues. Per germline, CDR1 SNHLY and CDR2 FYNNEI.

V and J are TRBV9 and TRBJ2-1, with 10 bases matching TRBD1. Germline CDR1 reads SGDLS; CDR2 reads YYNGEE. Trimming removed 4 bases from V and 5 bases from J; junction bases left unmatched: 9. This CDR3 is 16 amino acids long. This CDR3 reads CASSFPRDRGDNEQFF. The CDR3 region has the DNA TGTGCCAGCAGCTTCCCGCGGGACAGGGGTGACAATGAGCAGTTCTTC.

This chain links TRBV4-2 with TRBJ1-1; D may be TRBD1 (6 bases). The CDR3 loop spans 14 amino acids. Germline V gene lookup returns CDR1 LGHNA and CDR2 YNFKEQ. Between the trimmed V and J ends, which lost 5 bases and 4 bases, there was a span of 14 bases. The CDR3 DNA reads TGTGCCAGCAGCACCCCCAGGGGTGGCACTGAAGCTTTCTTT. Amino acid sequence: CASSTPRGGTEAFF.

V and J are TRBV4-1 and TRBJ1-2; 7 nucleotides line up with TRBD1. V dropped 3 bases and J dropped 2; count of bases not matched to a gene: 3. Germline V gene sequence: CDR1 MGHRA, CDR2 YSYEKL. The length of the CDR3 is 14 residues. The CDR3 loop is CASSHPGQNYGYTF. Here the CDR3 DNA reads TGCGCCAGCAGCCATCCGGGACAGAACTATGGCTACACCTTC.

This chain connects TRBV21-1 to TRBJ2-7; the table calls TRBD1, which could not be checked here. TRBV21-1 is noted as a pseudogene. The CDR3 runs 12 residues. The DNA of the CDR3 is TGTGCCAGCGGGACAGGGTGGATCGAGCAGTACGTC. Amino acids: CASGTGWIEQYV.

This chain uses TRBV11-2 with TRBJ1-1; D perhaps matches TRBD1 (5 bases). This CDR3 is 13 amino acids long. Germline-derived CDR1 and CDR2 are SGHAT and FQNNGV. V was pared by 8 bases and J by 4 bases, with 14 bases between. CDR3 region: CASDDGGVTEAFF. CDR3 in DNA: TGTGCCAGCGATGATGGGGGGGTCACTGAAGCTTTCTTT.

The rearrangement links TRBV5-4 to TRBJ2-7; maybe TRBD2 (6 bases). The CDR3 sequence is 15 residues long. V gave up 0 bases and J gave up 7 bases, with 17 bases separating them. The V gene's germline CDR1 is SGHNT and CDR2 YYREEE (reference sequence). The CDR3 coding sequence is TGTGCCAGCAGCTTGGAACCTAGCGCTGGGAGGGAGCAGTACTTC. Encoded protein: CASSLEPSAGREQYF.

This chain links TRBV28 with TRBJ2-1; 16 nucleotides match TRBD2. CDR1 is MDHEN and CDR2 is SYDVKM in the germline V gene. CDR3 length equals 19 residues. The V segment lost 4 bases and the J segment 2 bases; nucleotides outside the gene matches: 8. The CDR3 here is CASSSAPGTSGRAYNEQFF. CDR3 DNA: TGTGCCAGCAGTTCCGCCCCCGGGACTAGCGGGAGGGCCTACAATGAGCAGTTCTTC.

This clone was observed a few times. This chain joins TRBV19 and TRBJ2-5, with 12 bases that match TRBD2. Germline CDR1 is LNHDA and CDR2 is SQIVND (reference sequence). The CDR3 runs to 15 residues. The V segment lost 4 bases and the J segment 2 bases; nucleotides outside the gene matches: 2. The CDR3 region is CASSTGTSGQETQYF. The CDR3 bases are TGTGCCAGTAGTACTGGGACTAGCGGGCAAGAGACCCAGTACTTC.

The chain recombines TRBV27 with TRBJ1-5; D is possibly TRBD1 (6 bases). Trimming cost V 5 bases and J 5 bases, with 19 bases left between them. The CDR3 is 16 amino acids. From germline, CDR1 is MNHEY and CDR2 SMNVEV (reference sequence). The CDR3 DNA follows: TGTGCCAGCAGTCCCTCGGCAGGGGACGTGGATCAGCCCCAGCATTTT. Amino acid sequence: CASSPSAGDVDQPQHF.

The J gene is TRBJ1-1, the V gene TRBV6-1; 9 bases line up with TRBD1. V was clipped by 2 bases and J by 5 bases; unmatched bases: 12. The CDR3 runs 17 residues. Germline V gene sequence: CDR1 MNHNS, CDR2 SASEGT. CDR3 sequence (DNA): TGTGCCAGCAGTGAAAGCCCTTGGGACAGGGAGGGAACTGAAGCTTTCTTT. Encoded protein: CASSESPWDREGTEAFF.

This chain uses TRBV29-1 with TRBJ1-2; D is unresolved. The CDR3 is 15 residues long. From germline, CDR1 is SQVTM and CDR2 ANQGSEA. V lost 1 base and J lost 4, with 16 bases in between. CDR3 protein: CSVEALGRVRYGYTF. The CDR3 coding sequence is TGCAGCGTTGAAGCGCTAGGGAGGGTACGCTATGGCTACACCTTC.

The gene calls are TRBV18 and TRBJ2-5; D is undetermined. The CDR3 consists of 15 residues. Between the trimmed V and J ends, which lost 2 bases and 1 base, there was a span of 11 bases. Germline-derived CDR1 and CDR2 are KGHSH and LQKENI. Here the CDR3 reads CASSPSAGIQETQYF. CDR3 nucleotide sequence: TGTGCCAGCTCACCATCCGCAGGCATCCAAGAGACCCAGTACTTC.

The CDR3 spells CASTETANYGYTF. DNA for the CDR3: TGTGCCAGCACCGAGACAGCTAACTATGGCTACACCTTC. The J gene is TRBJ1-2, the V gene TRBV6-1; weak D call: TRBD1 (5 bases). The CDR3 totals 13 residues. V lost 7 bases to trimming and J lost 0 bases, with 9 bases between them. In germline, CDR1 is MNHNS, CDR2 SASEGT.